The 26 T cell receptor beta chains presented below share a single source sample, sequenced in a study of cytomegalovirus exposure and HLA in healthy donors. The PCR ran on 60 Vbeta and 13 Jbeta primers. Only in-frame clones appear in the TCRdb table, and some are missing; sequencing was by immunoSEQ multiplex PCR. This sample has about 150,000 clones, with roughly three quarters found just once. The specimen sequenced was PBMCs. These receptors came from a human donor in good health.

The chain carries TRBV18 and TRBJ2-6, with 8 bases aligning to TRBD2. The CDR3 loop spans 19 amino acids. CDR1 and CDR2 from the germline V gene are KGHSH and LQKENI. J gave up 0 bases and V 2 bases, and 9 bases lay outside the gene matches. Here the CDR3 reads CASSPFGGGGSSGANVLTF. DNA for the CDR3: TGTGCCAGCTCACCATTCGGCGGCGGGGGGAGCTCTGGGGCCAACGTCCTGACTTTC.

The chain links TRBV6-1 to TRBJ2-3; perhaps TRBD1 as D (6 bases). This CDR3 has 14 amino acids. The ends were cut back, 6 bases at V and 5 bases at J, with 15 bases in the middle. The germline CDR1 and CDR2 sequences are MNHNS and SASEGT. CDR3 coding DNA: TGTGCCAGCAGCTGGGCAGGGGAACAAGATACGCAGTATTTT. Its translation is CASSWAGEQDTQYF.

The chain employs TRBV11-2 and TRBJ2-1, with TRBD2 matching over 8 bases. CDR1 is SGHAT, CDR2 FQNNGV, per germline. This CDR3 is 18 amino acids long. Germline trimming cut 3 bases from V and 4 bases from J; bases unmatched to any gene: 14. CDR3 protein: CASSFDWDAGGVYNEQFF. CDR3 in DNA: TGTGCCAGCAGCTTTGATTGGGATGCGGGGGGTGTTTACAATGAGCAGTTCTTC.

The chain couples TRBV19 to TRBJ2-5, with TRBD2 matching 12 bases. CDR1 LNHDA and CDR2 SQIVND come from the germline V gene (reference sequence). The CDR3 runs to 16 residues. J was trimmed by 1 base and V by 6 bases; bases with no gene match: 6. The chain's CDR3 is CASRRTSGMIQETQYF. CDR3 bases: TGTGCCAGTAGAAGGACTAGCGGGATGATCCAAGAGACCCAGTACTTC.

The V gene is TRBV4-2, the J gene TRBJ1-3, with D possibly being TRBD1 (5 bases). V dropped 3 bases and J dropped 0 bases, with 15 bases sitting between them. The CDR3 contains 17 residues. Germline V gene lookup returns CDR1 LGHNA and CDR2 YNFKEQ. The CDR3 DNA sequence: TGTGCCAGCAGCCAGCCCTCGGGGGGTTCCTCTGGAAACACCATATATTTT. Translating it yields CASSQPSGGSSGNTIYF.

This clone showed up just a few times. This chain connects TRBV21-1 to TRBJ1-4; the table's D call TRBD1 went unverified against the DNA. TRBV21-1 is deemed a pseudogene. The CDR3 is 16 residues long. The CDR3 nucleotides are TGTGCCAGCAGCAAAGGTGTGGACAGGGGCAATGAAAAACTGTTTTTT. Its translation: CASSKGVDRGNEKLFF.

The rearrangement uses TRBV7-9 and TRBJ1-4; tentative D call: TRBD1 (6 bases). This CDR3 has 15 amino acids. In germline, CDR1 is SEHNR, CDR2 FQNEAQ (reference sequence). V lost 1 base, J lost 7 bases, and 13 bases lay in between. The chain's CDR3 is CASSLVQGMGEKLFF. The CDR3 coding sequence is TGTGCCAGCAGCTTAGTTCAGGGGATGGGTGAAAAACTGTTTTTT. Full variable domain (remainder filled in from reference TRBV7-9 and TRBJ1-4): DTGVSQNPRHKITKRGQNVTFRCDPISEHNRLYWYRQTLGQGPEFLTYFQNEAQLEKSRLLSDRFSAERPKGSFSTLEIQRTEQGDSAMYLCASSLVQGMGEKLFFGSGTQLSVL.

This clone was detected once. The V and J genes are TRBV7-9 and TRBJ1-3; D is ambiguous. The length of the CDR3 is 16 residues. CDR1 is SEHNR and CDR2 is FQNEAQ in the germline V gene (reference sequence). V gave up 3 bases and J gave up 1 base, with 13 bases separating them. The DNA for the CDR3 is TGTGCCAGCAGCTTTGGCTTCAGTGGTTCTGGAAACACCATATATTTT. Protein product: CASSFGFSGSGNTIYF.

This sequence joins TRBV28 and TRBJ1-5, with 7 bases identical to TRBD1. CDR1 and CDR2 from the germline V gene are MDHEN and SYDVKM. The CDR3 contains 13 residues. With V trimmed by 2 bases and J by 6 bases, 1 base remained unmatched. The CDR3 bases are TGTGCCAGCAGTTTACAGGGGGGTCAGCCCCAGCATTTT. Residues: CASSLQGGQPQHF.

The chain employs TRBV7-7 and TRBJ2-1, with 8 bases fitting TRBD1. This CDR3 is 13 amino acids long. Germline lookup yields CDR1 SSHAT and CDR2 FNYEAQ (reference sequence). V was pared by 1 base and J by 8 bases, with 1 base of the junction left unmatched. The DNA of the CDR3 is TGTGCCAGCAGCTTAGACAGGGGGGATGAGCAGTTCTTC. Residues: CASSLDRGDEQFF.

This clone is a singleton in its sample. CDR3 sequence (DNA): TGTGCCAGCAGCTTAGTTGGCGGGGGGGCCCGTACAGATACGCAGTATTTT. Its protein product is CASSLVGGGARTDTQYF. The chain links TRBV7-2 to TRBJ2-3; 9 nucleotides align to TRBD2. This CDR3 spans 17 amino acids. V shed 1 base and J 3 bases; nucleotides not matched to a gene: 8. Per the germline V gene, CDR1 is SGHTA and CDR2 is FQGNSA.

The chain joins TRBV6-1 to TRBJ2-7; the D gene is possibly TRBD1 (7 bases). V shed 11 bases and J shed 1 base, with 18 bases lying between them. Germline V gene sequence: CDR1 MNHNS, CDR2 SASEGT. This CDR3 is 14 amino acids long. The chain's CDR3 is CACGATGTSYEQYF. Written as DNA, the CDR3 is TGTGCCTGCGGGGCGACAGGGACATCCTACGAGCAGTACTTC.

The gene calls are TRBV5-1 and TRBJ1-4; the D gene is possibly TRBD1 (6 bases). CDR1 and CDR2 from the germline V gene are SGHRS and YFSETQ. Trimming stripped 0 bases from V and 0 bases from J, with 9 bases between. The CDR3 length is 16 residues. This CDR3 is CASSLVGGPTNEKLFF. The CDR3 bases are TGCGCCAGCAGCTTGGTTGGGGGCCCAACTAATGAAAAACTGTTTTTT.

The chain uses TRBV5-4 and TRBJ2-3, with D unresolved. Trimming left V 2 bases short and J 3 bases short, with 4 bases between. CDR1 and CDR2 (germline): SGHNT, YYREEE (reference sequence). The CDR3 loop spans 12 amino acids. This CDR3 is CASSFLTDTQYF. The CDR3 DNA sequence: TGTGCCAGCAGCTTTCTAACAGATACGCAGTATTTT.

This clone was detected only a few times. V usage is TRBV6-4 and J usage is TRBJ2-4, with 8 bases fitting TRBD1. Looked up from germline, CDR1 is MRHNA and CDR2 is SNTAGT. The CDR3 extends over 18 amino acids. V was pared by 6 bases and J by 0 bases, with 13 bases of the junction left unmatched. CDR3 bases: TGTGCCAGCAGCCACCGGGACAGGCAAGGACTAGCCAAAAACATTCAGTACTTC. It specifies CASSHRDRQGLAKNIQYF.

The CDR3 DNA sequence: TGTGCCAGCAAAATTAGGGGCACTGAAGCTTTCTTT. Amino acids: CASKIRGTEAFF. The chain joins TRBV28 to TRBJ1-1, with D possibly matching TRBD1 (5 bases). This CDR3 has 12 amino acids. The V and J ends lost 7 bases and 4 bases respectively, with 10 bases between them. Germline values: CDR1 MDHEN, CDR2 SYDVKM.

The rearrangement links TRBV6-5 to TRBJ2-3, with D perhaps TRBD2 (7 bases). The germline V gene has CDR1 MNHEY and CDR2 SVGAGI. Trimming took 2 bases from V and 5 from J, leaving 14 bases between them. There are 15 residues in the CDR3. The CDR3 loop reads CASSYNGRGGDTQYF. CDR3 nucleotides: TGTGCCAGCAGTTACAATGGGAGGGGGGGAGATACGCAGTATTTT.

The chain recombines TRBV28 with TRBJ2-1, with 13 bases aligning to TRBD2. The CDR3 spans 15 residues. V was clipped by 6 bases and J by 8 bases; unmatched bases: 7. CDR1 and CDR2 (germline): MDHEN, SYDVKM. CDR3 coding DNA: TGTGCCAGCAGCCGAGGACTAGCGGGAGTATATGAGCAGTTCTTC. Translation: CASSRGLAGVYEQFF.

This chain connects TRBV7-2 to TRBJ2-7, with D uncertain. Trimming shortened V by 1 base and J by 2 bases, and 9 bases separated the two germline ends. The germline gives CDR1 SGHTA, CDR2 FQGNSA. CDR3 length: 14 amino acids. The CDR3 nucleotides are TGTGCCAGCAGCTTAGTTGTGGGCCCCTACGAGCAGTACTTC. Its translation: CASSLVVGPYEQYF.

The V gene is TRBV18, the J gene TRBJ2-7; a possible D gene is TRBD1 (5 bases). There are 14 residues in the CDR3. Looked up from germline, CDR1 is KGHSH and CDR2 is LQKENI. Trimming took 2 bases from V and 2 from J, leaving 10 bases between them. Here the CDR3 reads CASSPAGLPYEQYF. The CDR3 DNA is TGTGCCAGCTCACCAGCAGGGCTCCCCTACGAGCAGTACTTC.

The CDR3 is CASSLEGGYGYTF. The CDR3 bases are TGTGCCAGCAGCTTAGAAGGAGGCTATGGCTACACCTTC. The chain uses TRBV7-6 and TRBJ1-2; D remains ambiguous. Per germline, CDR1 SGHVS and CDR2 FNYEAQ. The CDR3 spans 13 residues. Trimming cost V 1 base and J 4 bases, with 7 bases left between them.

The chain has TRBV5-1 and TRBJ2-3; the match to TRBD2 covers 13 bases. Trimming at V came to 4 bases and at J to 5 bases, leaving 10 bases not matched to a gene. The CDR3 consists of 17 residues. The V gene's germline CDR1 is SGHRS and CDR2 YFSETQ. This chain's CDR3 is CASSPNGLAGAVDTQYF. The CDR3 region has the DNA TGCGCCAGCAGCCCAAACGGACTAGCGGGAGCCGTAGATACGCAGTATTTT.

This chain links TRBV4-2 with TRBJ2-3, with 8 bases lining up with TRBD2. After removal of 1 base from V and 1 base from J, the junction contained 4 bases not matched to a gene. CDR3 length equals 16 residues. Germline V gene sequence: CDR1 LGHNA, CDR2 YNFKEQ. This chain's CDR3 is CASSQVSSGGTDTQYF. The CDR3 DNA sequence: TGTGCCAGCAGCCAAGTTAGTAGCGGGGGCACAGATACGCAGTATTTT.

Remarks on this clone: Sequence at one end of the junction differs from germline and may be a read error. V is TRBV7-9 and J is TRBJ1-2; D gene uncertain. Germline V gene data show CDR1 as SEHNR and CDR2 as FQNEAQ (reference sequence). The CDR3 is made up of 12 amino acids. CDR3 bases: TGTGCCAGCAGCTTAGAGGGTAGTAAGAGGGTCTTC. Protein sequence: CASSLEGSKRVF.

CDR3 sequence: CASSPTGGHQPQHF. The CDR3 nucleotides read TGTGCCAGCTCCCCGACAGGGGGCCATCAGCCCCAGCATTTT. The chain recombines TRBV18 with TRBJ1-5, with 10 positions matching TRBD1. CDR3 length: 14 amino acids. Germline CDR1 KGHSH, CDR2 LQKENI. The V gene end was trimmed by 6 bases and the J gene end by 5 bases; junction bases not matched to a gene: 4.

The chain uses TRBV5-1 and TRBJ2-5; D remains ambiguous. The CDR3 consists of 12 residues. Trimming removed 7 bases at V and 4 bases at J, with 11 bases between. The germline gives CDR1 SGHRS, CDR2 YFSETQ. The CDR3 nucleotides read TGCGCCAGCTCCCCCCGCGCAGAGACCCAGTACTTC. It translates to CASSPRAETQYF. Based on the CDR3 plus reference TRBV5-1 and TRBJ2-5, the full variable domain is KAGVTQTPRYLIKTRGQQVTLSCSPISGHRSVSWYQQTPGQGLQFLFEYFSETQRNKGNFPGRFSGRQFSNSRSEMNVSTLELGDSALYLCASSPRAETQYFGPGTRLLVL.